This TCR beta chain appears in the sequencing data of a study of blood T cell repertoires in COVID-19. Study-level background: COVID-19 samples from acute and convalescent phases originated in the United States, Italy and Spain. PBMCs, B-cell-depleted T cells, or T cells provided the cDNA or gDNA that made up the material.

The V end lost 3 bases, the J end lost 2 bases, and 13 bases lay between the germline ends. Germline V CDR1 and CDR2: SGHNT, YYREEE (reference sequence). The CDR3 has 15 amino acids. Original analysis: Scientists estimated how many nucleated cells there were by amplifying reference gene primers. Data came from immunoSEQ multiplex PCR; TCRdb stores just in-frame clones and leaves some out. From that table come the V and J calls and clone size; the DNA was used to work out D and trimming. The table lists 150,000 or so clones, approximately 84% of them singletons. The origin of this receptor is a human donor in a cohort sampled during active COVID-19. The genes are TRBV5-4 and TRBJ2-3, with a tentative D call TRBD2 (6 bases). The sample comprised peripheral blood. This CDR3 is CASSSGTGYTDTQYF. CDR3 DNA: TGTGCCAGCAGCTCCGGGACTGGTTACACAGATACGCAGTATTTT.